This T cell receptor (beta chain) was identified in a study of Ad26.COV2.S vaccination and SARS-CoV-2 variants. Study-level information: By the intramuscular route, Ad26.COV2.S was given once, or twice 56 days apart. Findings of the study overall: Reportedly, spike-specific CD8+ and CD4+ T cell responses achieved substantial breadth once vaccination had taken place. TCR breadth and depth analyses may have underestimated total T cell responses.

As for this clone: Antigen: not known.

Per germline, CDR1 ENHRY and CDR2 SYGVKD. V gave up 6 bases and J gave up 2 bases; unmatched junction bases: 14. This CDR3 is 17 amino acids long. Treatment given: around 19 received Ad26.COV2.S at low or high dose, single or two shots; five or six received placebo; per-sample allocation not given. Day 63 following the first vaccine or placebo injection was when the samples were taken. An adult donor aged 18-55 years was enrolled in Boston. TCRdb's table, derived via immunoSEQ multiplex PCR, lists solely in-frame clones and lacks some. The repertoire holds 300,000 to 350,000 clones, with about 82% as singletons.

The source of this sequence is a person between 18 and 60 years old who received the Ad26.COV2.S COVID-19 vaccine or a placebo. The chain recombines TRBV10-3 with TRBJ1-1; 8 nucleotides match TRBD1. The sample here was peripheral blood, taken in a trial of Ad26.COV2.S vaccine versus placebo. This CDR3 reads CAISAPPTGARNTEAFF. The CDR3, as DNA: TGTGCCATCAGCGCACCTCCGACAGGGGCAAGAAACACTGAAGCTTTCTTT.